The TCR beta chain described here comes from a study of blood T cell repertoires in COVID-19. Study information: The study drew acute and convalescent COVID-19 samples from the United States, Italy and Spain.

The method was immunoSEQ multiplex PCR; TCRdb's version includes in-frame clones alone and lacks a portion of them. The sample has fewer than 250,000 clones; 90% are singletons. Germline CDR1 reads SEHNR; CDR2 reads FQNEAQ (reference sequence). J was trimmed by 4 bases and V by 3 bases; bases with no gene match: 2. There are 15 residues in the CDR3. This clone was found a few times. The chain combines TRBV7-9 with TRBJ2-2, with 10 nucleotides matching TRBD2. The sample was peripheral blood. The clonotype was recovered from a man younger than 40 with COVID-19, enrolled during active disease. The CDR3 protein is CASSLGLAPTGELFF. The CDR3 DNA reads TGTGCCAGCAGCTTGGGACTAGCGCCCACCGGGGAGCTGTTTTTT.